Included here is one T cell receptor beta chain sequence, with context. Its antigen is not yet known. The input lacks base qualities; no much larger clone sits a single base away. The record originates from a study of identical twins (dated by TCRdb to 2016 to 2018). In the study overall: To test whether fetal clonotypes persist, the study used deep sequencing on TCR alpha and beta repertoires from monozygotic twins, unrelated adults of various ages, and cord blood. To rule out contamination, the twin experiments were replicated at different times with different library preparation protocols. Points the paper makes about the study in general: Because the same donors could not be followed over many years, conclusions were based on cross-sectional statistical analysis. The excess sharing between twins in beta out-of-frame sequences was weaker because fewer shared sequences reduced the signal-to-noise ratio. Recombination models systematically underestimated out-of-frame TCR alpha sharing in monozygotic twins but agreed with sharing between unrelated individuals. Fewer insertions were carried by abundant cord blood beta clonotypes; a weaker similar trend was observed in young adult naive repertoires, while no such trend was observed in memory repertoires. Invariant T cells such as MAIT and iNKT could partly confound zero-insertion analyses, although diverse VJ usage argued against such confounding for most clonotypes. Out-of-frame TCR alpha sequences shared between twins showed an excess of low generation-probability sequences compared with coincidental sharing between unrelated individuals.

The library relied on 5' RACE. These reads were obtained on an Illumina HiSeq 2000. Template switching added a universal primer binding site, and the final cDNA carried a unique molecular identifier that allowed TCR cDNA molecules to be counted accurately. Specific primers in the conserved constant-segment region were used to synthesize first-strand cDNA for the TCR alpha and beta chains. To control for contamination, every cDNA library carried two barcodes: a SMART-Mk sample barcode plus Illumina barcodes. TruSeq adapter sequences and Illumina sample barcodes were added in two successive PCR steps. Sequencing of the TCR alpha and beta cDNA libraries was done on the Illumina HiSeq platform using custom primers. In the original analysis: MiGEC processed the raw reads to extract unique molecular identifiers, while MiXCR was used to determine the CDR3 positions. Recombination models were inferred per individual with the repgenHMM and IGoR tools using an EM algorithm. The tcR package in R was used for shared clonotype analysis, with sharing normalized by the product of cloneset sizes. To study raw recombination without the effects of thymic and clonal selection, out-of-frame nonproductive sequences were analyzed. TCRdb applied fastp at Q25 and MiXCR to the public reads, then kept only in-frame beta chains. Here each entry gathers all rows of one CDR3 protein and keeps the most common genes and DNA. These V and J calls are TCRdb output, not the study's own analysis. For this sample there are 500,000 or so distinct CDR3 sequences; approximately 22% appear just once. The ten largest clones represent about 0.91% of the sample.

All donors were healthy Caucasians. Three pairs of female monozygotic twins, all aged roughly 18 to 29 years, were included in the twin cohort. Positive isolation kits from Invitrogen were used to isolate the CD4+ and CD8+ T cell populations. CDR1 ENHRY and CDR2 SYGVKD were looked up in the germline V gene. V has 6 bases trimmed and J has 5 bases trimmed; junction bases matching no gene number 5. The CDR3 numbers 13 residues from cysteine through phenylalanine. CDR3 DNA is the only sequence kept; it has 39 bases, read in frame from the first base. This sample was shared with a second study, whose subject was T cells expressing NK-cell markers. As described in the second report: About 8 donors provided sorted CD3+CD56+NKG2C+, CD3+CD56+NKG2C- and CD3+CD56-NKG2C+ T-cell subsets, whose TCR beta-chain repertoires were profiled. Among the eight sequenced donors, only one was HCMV-seronegative, while the other seven were HCMV-seropositive. In several experiments an anti-gammadeltaTCR antibody was added to restrict sorting to alphabetaTCR-expressing T cells. In 5 to 7 donors, the dominant CD3+CD56+NKG2C+ clonotypes were found to rank among the top 10 CD8+ clonotypes and to make up about 1.0-8% of CD8+ T cells. Those dominant clonotypes were again the most abundant among CD3+CD56-NKG2C+ cells in several donors, at about 28.3-60.1%. Whether the expanded NKG2C-expressing T cell clones were specific for HCMV antigens was left unclear. The eight sequenced donors were randomly selected healthy volunteers, three men and five women. To determine HCMV serostatus, a commercial ELISA kit was used to detect HCMV-specific IgG in serum. MIGEC was used to demultiplex reads and group reads by UMI, and MiTCR was used to assemble and quantify clonotypes. Only TCR cDNA sequences supported by at least two reads were kept to exclude erroneous sequences. Downstream repertoire analysis used the tcR package, and clonotypes were matched across fractions by CDR3 nucleotide sequence plus V segment. VDJmatch was used to annotate antigen specificity against VDJdb, with one amino acid substitution in CDR3 permitted.

This TCR was sampled from a woman aged 18-35 years in good health. The sequenced sample was CD4+ T cells sorted from blood. The rearrangement combines TRBV10-3 with TRBJ2-7; TRBD1 agrees with 9 junctional bases. The CDR3 sequence is CAISPGQGDEQYF. At the DNA level, the sequence is TGTGCCATCAGCCCGGGACAGGGCGACGAGCAGTACTTC.